This T cell receptor beta chain was profiled in a study of glioma-infiltrating T cells after dendritic cell vaccination. Noted time point: after dendritic cell vaccination, including at tumor progression/relapse. Isocitrate dehydrogenase mutation was absent in all glioblastoma patients. The germline CDR1 and CDR2 sequences are SGHVS and FNYEAQ. This CDR3 has 16 residues. Trimming stripped 1 base from V and 0 bases from J, with 12 bases between. Some clones are missing from TCRdb's copy, which holds only in-frame ones; the method was immunoSEQ multiplex PCR. The top ten clones hold 8.5% of a sample with around 78,000 clones, 85% of them seen once.

This material consisted of blood, taken after dendritic cell vaccination. The V call is TRBV7-6, the J call TRBJ1-2; D gene ambiguous. The clonotype originates from a human donor with glioblastoma. The CDR3 DNA reads as TGTGCCAGCAGCTTAGGGGAGACAACAGCTAACTATGGCTACACCTTC. Its translation is CASSLGETTANYGYTF.